This T cell receptor (beta chain) was profiled in a study of neurological immune-mediated disorders. Study-level findings and limits: Among expanded clones, no CDR3 amino acid sequences were shared across subjects, a pattern suggesting private repertoires in all groups.

The sample holds many counts of this clonotype. Its matching antigen is unknown. Germline lookup yields CDR1 MNHEY and CDR2 SVGEGT. This CDR3 has 15 amino acids. The V and J ends lost 8 bases and 5 bases, in that order; junction bases with no gene match: 8. The cDNA was synthesized by means of template-switch 5'RACE, which was carried out with 10-nucleotide random UMIs. Over 190 million TCR-beta sequences from 15-18 subjects came out of each sequencing run. TCRdb fed the 5' RACE reads into MiXCR, producing one record per CDR3 protein. The sample lists tens of thousands of distinct CDR3 sequences, 3.5% to 4.5% occurring once.

The clonotype originates from a woman between 45 and 60 years old with multiple sclerosis. The chain has TRBV6-2 or TRBV6-3 and TRBJ2-1, with TRBD2 matching 11 bases. The sample taken for sequencing was PBMCs. Here the CDR3 DNA reads TGTGCCAGCCAAATAGCGGGAGGGCCCCACAATGAGCAGTTCTTC. Translation: CASQIAGGPHNEQFF.